This T cell receptor beta chain was found in a study of blood T cell repertoires in COVID-19. Study-level background: The United States, Italy and Spain provided the acute and convalescent COVID-19 samples. In each case, the material was cDNA or gDNA derived from T cells, B-cell-depleted T cells, or PBMCs.

The CDR3 contains 18 residues. V gave up 5 bases and J gave up 5 bases; unmatched junction bases: 18. Germline V gene lookup returns CDR1 MDHEN and CDR2 SYDVKM. As handled by the study authors: Amplification of reference gene primers provided the estimated nucleated cell counts. Here immunoSEQ multiplex PCR was the method, and the copy in TCRdb shows in-frame clones only, minus some. D and trimming come from the DNA, and the V and J calls and clone size come from that table. This sample has 90,000 or so clones; approximately 87% occur once, and the top ten carry around 1.1%. The sequencing sample was made of peripheral blood. The sequence was collected from a human donor in a cohort sampled during active COVID-19. This sequence joins TRBV28 and TRBJ2-7; 10 bases are a match to TRBD2. The CDR3 here is CASSPSSGRRPSQNEQYF. In nucleotides, the CDR3 is TGTGCCAGCAGTCCTTCTAGCGGGAGACGCCCAAGCCAGAACGAGCAGTACTTC.